This TCR beta chain was recovered during a study of post-analysis software for immune sequencing data. Study-wide background: The disease courses covered relapsing-remitting, secondary progressive and progressive-relapsing multiple sclerosis.

Germline loops: CDR1 SGHRS, CDR2 YFSETQ. This CDR3 spans 17 amino acids. Study-level results: Relative to controls, patients had about five TRBV segments at higher frequency, with TRBV5-6, TRBV5-1 and TRBV20-1 among these. Normalized Chao1 diversity was significantly reduced in patients versus controls.

Each TCR beta cDNA library carried unique molecular identifiers. MiXCR, run by TCRdb on the PCR reads, gives a single entry per CDR3 protein. The data hold roughly 800,000 distinct CDR3 sequences, with roughly 30% observed a single time. About this clonotype: The antigen remains unidentified. The junction and the germline gene differ at one end; a read error may be behind it.

The clonotype originates from a girl aged 5-17 years with multiple sclerosis. The V gene is TRBV5-1, the J gene TRBJ2-7; 8 bases agree with TRBD1. The sequencing sample was made of blood. Written as DNA, the CDR3 is TGCGCCAACAGCTTGGGGGCAGGGGGCCTTCTAAACTACGAGCAGTACTTC. Its protein product is CANSLGAGGLLNYEQYF.